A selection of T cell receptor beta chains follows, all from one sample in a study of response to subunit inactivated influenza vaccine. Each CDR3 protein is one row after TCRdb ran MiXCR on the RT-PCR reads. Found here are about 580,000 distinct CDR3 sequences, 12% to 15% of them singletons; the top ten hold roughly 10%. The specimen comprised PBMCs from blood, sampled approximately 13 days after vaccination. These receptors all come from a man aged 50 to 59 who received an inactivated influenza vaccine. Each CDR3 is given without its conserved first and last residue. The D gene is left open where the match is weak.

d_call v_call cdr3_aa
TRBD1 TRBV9 ASSVMGQGTDTQY
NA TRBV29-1 SVEFPGRLAKNIQY
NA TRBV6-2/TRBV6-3 ASSHQTGTASGERY
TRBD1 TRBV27 ASSPLGQANTEAF
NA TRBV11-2 ASSLNRRAGNTEAF
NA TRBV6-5 ASSYGKSSYNEQF
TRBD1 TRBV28 ASSSYRGAGYT
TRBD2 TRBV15 ATSKMSSGGYEQY
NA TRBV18 ASSPLYQGTEAF
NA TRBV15 ATSRDGYSNQPQH
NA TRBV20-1 SARDVAKRGTEAF
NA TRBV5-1 ASSSGNKNEKLF
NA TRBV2 ASTLMVYYEQY
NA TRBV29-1 SVAGSLSQKTQY
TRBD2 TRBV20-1 SARDPGRVRSDEQY
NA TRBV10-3 AISESPEFSNQPQH
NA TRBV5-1 ASSFSQGSYEQY
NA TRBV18 ASRASGRTDTQY
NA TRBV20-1 SARDLRRNTDTQY
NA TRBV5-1 ASGDKPRPSQPQH
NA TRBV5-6 ASSLAGTWSYEQY
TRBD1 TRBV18 ASSPPGQVGEKLF
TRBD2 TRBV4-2 ASSQETSGVSYNEQF
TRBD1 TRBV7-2 ASSLLGQGFDEQF
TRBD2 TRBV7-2 ASSFTGTTLSYEQY
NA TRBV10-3 AISGQGNYEQY
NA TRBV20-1 SARVLDRVGVNTEAF
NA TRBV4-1 ASSQDWAPRVEQY
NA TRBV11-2 ASSPPTQGTNEQF
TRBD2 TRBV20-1 SASPGLGAYEQY
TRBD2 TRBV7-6 ASSLEQRGEYNEQF
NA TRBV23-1 ASSRSFGGNSYEQY
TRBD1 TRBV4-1 ASSREDRSVYEQY
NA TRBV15 ATSRTGNPYEQY
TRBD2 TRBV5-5 ASSLASGGPFEQF